The clone carrying this TCR beta chain was picked up a small number of times. No antigen is known for it. The ends lost 5 bases at V and 6 bases at J; junction bases unmatched: 11. Germline V gene lookup returns CDR1 SGHTA and CDR2 FQGNSA. The CDR3 totals 15 residues. The data stem from a study of OX40 agonist ivuxolimab in advanced cancers. On the study more broadly: Patients were treated with intravenous ivuxolimab, dosed at 0.01 to 10 mg/kg and infused every 2 weeks. Patients receiving dose escalation had hepatocellular carcinoma, melanoma, renal cell or head and neck cancer. Prior anti-PD-1, anti-PD-L1 or anti-CTLA-4 therapy was allowed; over 30% had some.

Study findings and constraints: Patients who responded partially at 0.1-3.0 mg/kg showed clonal expansion ranking among the lowest.

TCRdb's table, derived via immunoSEQ multiplex PCR, lists solely in-frame clones and lacks some. The sample has fewer than 70,000 clones, about 83% seen once; the top ten hold 5% to 6.5%. This TCR derives from an adult with an advanced solid tumor such as melanoma, head and neck, liver or kidney cancer. The sample in question was CD4+ or CD8+ T cells sorted from blood, obtained in a trial of the OX40 agonist ivuxolimab. The chain employs TRBV7-2 and TRBJ2-3; 7 bases are a match to TRBD2. CDR3: CASSPRLAGLDTQYF. The CDR3 DNA sequence: TGTGCCAGCAGCCCGAGACTAGCCGGCCTGGATACGCAGTATTTT.